The 18 T cell receptor beta chains reported below all come from one sample, sequenced in a study of Graves' ophthalmopathy and Graves' hyperthyroidism. Researchers took RNA transcripts and amplified TCR beta CDR3 regions from them. First-round RT-PCR relied on HTBI primers, and a second-round multiplex PCR came next. TCRdb called the multiplex PCR reads again in MiXCR, with one record for every CDR3 protein. The sample has about 370,000 distinct CDR3 sequences, around 17% seen once; the top ten hold 1.5% to 2%. The sample consisted of peripheral blood. The receptors were gathered from a woman aged 18-35 years with Graves' ophthalmopathy.

This clonotype occurred many times. The rearrangement uses TRBV12-3 or TRBV12-4 and TRBJ2-5; TRBD2 agrees at 10 bases. The V and J ends lost 1 base and 9 bases, in that order; junction bases with no gene match: 8. The CDR3 totals 15 residues. In DNA form, the CDR3 reads TGTGCCAGCAGTTTAGTACTAGCGGGGCCCGGAGCCCAGTACTTC. Amino acid sequence: CASSLVLAGPGAQYF.

In this sample, this clonotype turned up many times. The V and J genes are TRBV28 and TRBJ1-2, with TRBD1 as a possible D gene (5 bases). Germline V gene data show CDR1 as MDHEN and CDR2 as SYDVKM. Trimming took off 5 bases at V and 5 bases at J, with 9 bases between the two ends. This CDR3 has 12 amino acids. The CDR3 loop is CASSPGGYGYTF. CDR3 DNA: TGTGCCAGCAGTCCGGGGGGATATGGCTACACCTTC.

This clonotype was detected only a few times. The chain has TRBV28 and TRBJ2-7; TRBD1 agrees at 7 bases. The CDR3 length is 13 residues. V lost 10 bases, J lost 4 bases, and 10 bases stayed unmatched. CDR1 and CDR2 from the germline V gene are MDHEN and SYDVKM. In DNA, the CDR3 is TGTGCCACCTGGGGGACAGTAGAATACGAGCAGTACTTC. It specifies CATWGTVEYEQYF.

Many counts were recorded for this clonotype. The chain uses TRBV28 and TRBJ2-2; tentatively, D is TRBD1 (6 bases). The germline gives CDR1 MDHEN, CDR2 SYDVKM. The CDR3 has 15 amino acids. Trimming took 3 bases from V and 1 from J, leaving 9 bases between them. This CDR3 is CASSFETGNTGELFF. DNA for the CDR3: TGTGCCAGCAGTTTCGAGACAGGGAACACCGGGGAGCTGTTTTTT.

Many counts were recorded for this clonotype. The chain links TRBV12-3 or TRBV12-4 to TRBJ1-1, with D possibly being TRBD1 (5 bases). V shed 5 bases and J shed 3 bases, with 13 bases lying between them. The CDR3 totals 14 residues. The CDR3 sequence: CASSTRVRDTEAFF. The CDR3 DNA reads as TGTGCCAGCAGTACCAGGGTGAGGGACACTGAAGCTTTCTTT.

This clonotype turned up a few times. V and J are TRBV10-3 and TRBJ2-4, with D possibly being TRBD2 (7 bases). Trimming stripped 11 bases from V and 1 base from J, with 24 bases between. Germline loops: CDR1 ENHRY, CDR2 SYGVKD. This CDR3 is 17 amino acids long. For the CDR3, the DNA is TGTGCCGTCGCCCCCCCTACGGGGGGCCGTGCCAAAAACATTCAGTACTTC. Amino acid sequence: CAVAPPTGGRAKNIQYF.

The chain links TRBV7-2 to TRBJ1-1, with D perhaps TRBD1 (6 bases). CDR1 and CDR2 from the germline V gene are SGHTA and FQGNSA. The CDR3 is 13 residues long. The V end was cut by 3 bases, the J end by 9 bases, with 14 bases between. The DNA of the CDR3 is TGTGCCAGCAGCTTCGAAGGGGGGTTCCAAGCTTTCTTT. As protein: CASSFEGGFQAFF.

The V and J genes are TRBV19 and TRBJ2-7; perhaps TRBD2 as D (6 bases). Trimming removed 10 bases at V and 0 bases at J, with 13 bases between. This CDR3 contains 13 residues. Germline V gene lookup returns CDR1 LNHDA and CDR2 SQIVND (reference sequence). CDR3 nucleotides: TGTGCCACCGCTAGCGCGACCTCCTACGAGCAGTACTTC. Translation gives CATASATSYEQYF.

The sample holds many counts of this clonotype. V is TRBV29-1 and J is TRBJ1-1, with 9 bases lining up with TRBD1. V trimming: 6 bases; J trimming: 4 bases; junction bases outside the gene matches: 3. The germline CDR1 and CDR2 sequences are SQVTM and ANQGSEA. This CDR3 comprises 12 residues. The CDR3, as DNA: TGCAGCGTCACAGGGGGCGGCACTGAAGCTTTCTTT. Amino acid sequence: CSVTGGGTEAFF.

This clonotype has a count of ten or more. The chain recombines TRBV2 with TRBJ2-2; D perhaps matches TRBD1 (7 bases). V lost 4 bases and J lost 5, with 14 bases in between. Germline V lookup: CDR1 SNHLY, CDR2 FYNNEI. CDR3 length equals 15 residues. In DNA form, the CDR3 reads TGTGCCAGCAGTGGCGGGACAGTTCCGACCGGGGAGCTGTTTTTT. Translated, it gives CASSGGTVPTGELFF.

J is TRBJ1-1 and V is TRBV6-2 or TRBV6-3; D unclear. Germline CDR1 MNHEY, CDR2 SVGEGT. Trimming took 6 bases from V and 4 from J, leaving 12 bases between them. The CDR3 consists of 13 residues. CDR3 nucleotides: TGTGCCAGCAGCCCACCAACCGGCACTGAAGCTTTCTTT. Its translation is CASSPPTGTEAFF.

As for this clonotype: A read error may be the cause here, since a much bigger clone is one base away. V and J are TRBV20-1 and TRBJ2-5; 9 bases agree with TRBD2. Germline V gives CDR1 DFQATT, CDR2 SNEGSKA (reference sequence). This CDR3 has 15 amino acids. The CDR3 here is CSASQREALQGTQYF. CDR3 sequence (DNA): TGCAGTGCTAGCCAGCGGGAGGCCCTCCAAGGGACCCAGTACTTC.

This clonotype appeared many times. The chain carries TRBV12-3 or TRBV12-4 and TRBJ2-3; D might be TRBD2 (6 bases). V lost 3 bases and J lost 1, with 8 bases in between. The CDR3 spans 14 residues. CDR3 sequence (DNA): TGTGCCAGCAGTTTTTCGGGGGGCACAGATACGCAGTATTTT. Translation gives CASSFSGGTDTQYF.

This clonotype came up many times. The chain uses TRBV19 and TRBJ1-5, with 9 bases matching TRBD1. V shed 5 bases and J 7 bases; nucleotides not matched to a gene: 12. The CDR3 consists of 16 residues. CDR1 and CDR2 from the germline V gene are LNHDA and SQIVND (reference sequence). The CDR3 DNA reads as TGTGCCAGTAGTCCCTTCGGGACAGGGATTTACCAGCCCCAGCATTTT. Protein sequence: CASSPFGTGIYQPQHF.

The chain couples TRBV28 to TRBJ1-2; D is perhaps TRBD1 (5 bases). The V gene's germline CDR1 is MDHEN and CDR2 SYDVKM. This CDR3 is 15 amino acids long. V was shortened by 7 bases and J by 2 bases, with 17 bases between the two germline ends. The CDR3 sequence is CASTPWDGSNYGYTF. For the CDR3, the DNA is TGTGCCAGCACGCCTTGGGACGGATCGAACTATGGCTACACCTTC.

This clonotype occurred a few times. The genes are TRBV6-1 and TRBJ2-7, with TRBD2 matching 10 bases. This CDR3 comprises 13 residues. Germline trimming cut 8 bases from V and 3 bases from J; bases unmatched to any gene: 4. Germline V gene lookup returns CDR1 MNHNS and CDR2 SASEGT. The CDR3 loop reads CASRTSGFYEQYF. For the CDR3, the DNA is TGTGCCAGCCGGACTAGCGGATTCTACGAGCAGTACTTC.

This clonotype was recorded at least ten times. The V and J genes are TRBV7-2 and TRBJ1-2; TRBD1 matches at 9 bases. The V segment lost 4 bases and the J segment 8 bases; nucleotides outside the gene matches: 5. The CDR3 covers 13 residues. Per germline, CDR1 SGHTA and CDR2 FQGNSA. The CDR3 bases are TGTGCCAGCAGCTACAGGGGGCTCGAGGGCTACACCTTC. This encodes CASSYRGLEGYTF.

This clonotype has a count of ten or more. V gene TRBV12-3 or TRBV12-4 combines with J gene TRBJ1-1; the D gene is possibly TRBD1 (6 bases). The CDR3 sequence is 15 residues long. Trimming removed 2 bases from V and 5 bases from J, with 15 bases in between. The CDR3 bases are TGTGCCAGCAGTTTATTGGGGGGGGCGTTAACTGAAGCTTTCTTT. It specifies CASSLLGGALTEAFF.